A few counts support the clone carrying this TCR beta chain. The antigen is undetermined. The CDR3 has 15 amino acids. J gave up 0 bases and V 5 bases, and 7 bases lay outside the gene matches. In germline, CDR1 is SGHVS, CDR2 FQNEAQ. Treatment reported: around 19 received Ad26.COV2.S at low or high dose, single or two shots; about 5 received placebo; per-sample allocation not given. The study sampled participants on day 63 after the first vaccine or placebo injection. These data originate in a study of Ad26.COV2.S vaccination and SARS-CoV-2 variants. Study details: Ad26.COV2.S given intramuscularly, once or twice 56 days apart. The study, taken as a whole, reports: Vaccinees displayed broader spike-specific TCR repertoires than placebo recipients.

Method: immunoSEQ multiplex PCR; TCRdb's copy keeps in-frame clones and lacks some. The sample lists around 340,000 clones, around 89% seen once, with 5% in the top ten. This chain links TRBV7-8 with TRBJ2-7, with TRBD1 identical over 7 bases. The TCR sequence derives from a person aged 18-65 years who received the Ad26.COV2.S COVID-19 vaccine or a placebo. Material: peripheral blood, obtained in a trial of Ad26.COV2.S vaccine versus placebo. CDR3 region: CASSPRTGLSYEQYF. The CDR3 bases are TGTGCCAGCAGCCCGCGGACAGGACTCTCCTACGAGCAGTACTTC.